This TCR beta chain is from a study of breast tumors, draining lymph nodes, adjacent tissues. Axillary draining lymph nodes of breast cancer patients supplied the node samples. Using its own MiXCR run on the multiplex PCR reads, TCRdb lists one record per CDR3 protein. Here the sample spans about 140,000 distinct CDR3 sequences, under 25% being singletons. In this sample, this clonotype turned up many times. The specimen was axillary lymph node tissue. The source of this sequence is a female donor with breast cancer. Some clones in this sample may be carry-over from other donors' samples.

CDR3 amino acids: CSAGERQGVSPLHF. Here the CDR3 DNA reads TGCAGTGCTGGTGAACGACAGGGAGTATCACCCCTCCACTTT. The chain combines TRBV20-1 with TRBJ1-6; TRBD1 matches 7 bases. This CDR3 region has 14 residues. Germline V gives CDR1 DFQATT, CDR2 SNEGSKA (reference sequence). V dropped 5 bases and J dropped 10; count of bases not matched to a gene: 11.